The clone carrying this T cell receptor (beta chain) was seen many times. The antigen is undetermined. The junction departs from the called germline gene at one end, perhaps through a read error. Patients underwent thyroid surgery, and none had received any treatment before it. This record comes from a study of metastatic and nonmetastatic thyroid tumors. Study-level background: Across peripheral blood and tumor or nodule tissue samples taken from malignant and benign thyroid patients, the repertoires were compared with one another. Study results and caveats: Across blood and tumor, TCR beta diversity in malignant thyroid tumors was reportedly significantly higher than in benign nodules.

In the original workflow: A papillary thyroid cancer distant-metastasis classifier was built from CDR3 differences across clinicopathological groups. TCRdb called clones again from the PCR reads with MiXCR. For this entry, the V and J calls and clone size follow TCRdb and not the study's own pipeline. The sample includes about 43,000 clones, less than 3.5% of them seen just once. Germline loops: CDR1 SGHRS, CDR2 YFSETQ. CDR3 length equals 15 residues. The source material was blood. The chain employs TRBV5-1 and TRBJ2-5, with 8 bases that match TRBD2. The source is a female donor with papillary thyroid cancer or a benign thyroid nodule (not recorded which). Some clones in this sample may be carry-over from other donors' samples. The CDR3 loop reads CASRELLAAQETQCF. The CDR3 nucleotides are TGCGCCAGCAGAGAATTACTAGCGGCACAAGAGACCCAGTGCTTC.